This TCR beta chain comes out of a study of blood T cell repertoires in COVID-19. The CDR3 runs to 13 residues. V was cut by 4 bases and J by 5 bases, with 12 bases left in between. Germline-derived CDR1 and CDR2 are MGHRA and YSYEKL. In the authors' workflow: Reference gene primer amplification gave estimated nucleated cell counts. Sequenced by immunoSEQ multiplex PCR; TCRdb stores in-frame clones only, minus some. The V and J calls and clone size are taken from that table; D and trimming were inferred from the DNA. The sample yields tens of thousands of clones, around 90% seen once. The genes are TRBV4-1 and TRBJ2-7; possible D gene TRBD1, 6 bases. The TCR was taken from a human donor with active COVID-19. The donor label of this sample is uncertain. The specimen sequenced was peripheral blood. The CDR3 sequence is CASSPNQGNEQYF. The DNA of the CDR3 is TGCGCCAGCAGCCCAAACCAGGGGAACGAGCAGTACTTC.